The sequence of this T cell receptor beta chain was determined in a study of cytomegalovirus exposure and HLA in healthy donors. Study-level findings and limits: A later analysis linked a missense DCLRE1C variant to TCR beta V- and J-gene trimming. The study put about 180 TCR beta chains on its list as cytomegalovirus-associated.

PCR involved 60 Vbeta and 13 Jbeta primers. In the original analysis: Later, an analysis found about 80 million unique TCR beta chains, and roughly 9.9 million of these were shared. The data were produced by immunoSEQ multiplex PCR, yet TCRdb's version contains in-frame clones alone and is incomplete. The V and J calls and clone size were taken over from that table, and D and trimming were inferred from the DNA. The sample has some 87,000 clones, around 79% seen once. A note on this clone: The target antigen is unknown.

The CDR3 covers 16 residues. CDR1 is MNHNS, CDR2 SASEGT, per germline. Trimming took 2 bases from V and 2 from J; bases not matched to a gene: 2. The sequencing sample was made of PBMCs. The J gene is TRBJ2-2, the V gene TRBV6-1; 10 bases are shared with TRBD2. The receptor was derived from a woman in her 40s in good health and CMV-seropositive. The CDR3 coding sequence is TGTGCCAGCAGTGAATCACTAGCGGGAAACACCGGGGAGCTGTTTTTT. Translation gives CASSESLAGNTGELFF.